This record covers a single T cell receptor (beta chain). Its matching antigen is unknown. The entry originates in a study of identical twins. Study-level results: Donors were not followed over many years; analysis was cross-sectional. The models gave estimates that fell short of the out-of-frame TCR alpha sharing seen in monozygotic twins. Twins shared out-of-frame alpha sequences with excess low generation probability.

Trimming cost V 6 bases and J 3 bases, with 12 bases left between them. The CDR3 is 13 amino acids. Looked up from germline, CDR1 is MNHNY and CDR2 is SVGAGI (reference sequence). TCRdb passed the 5' RACE reads through MiXCR, listing each CDR3 protein once. This sample has around 480,000 distinct CDR3 sequences; approximately 15% occur once, and the top ten carry about 0.54%. In addition, the sample was reused for a study of yellow fever vaccine responses in identical twins.

This TCR was sampled from a woman aged 18-29 years in good health. Sequencing was performed on CD4+ T cells sorted from blood. The chain recombines TRBV6-6 with TRBJ2-7; D not resolved. The CDR3 spells CASSRLHSYEQYF. For the CDR3, the DNA is TGTGCCAGCAGCCGTCTCCATAGCTACGAGCAGTACTTC.